This TCR beta chain was obtained from a study of blood T cell repertoires in COVID-19. Germline CDR1 is SGHDT and CDR2 is YYEEEE. The CDR3 is 15 residues long. Unmatched junction bases numbered 7, after V lost 2 bases and J lost 8 bases. Clones were read by immunoSEQ multiplex PCR, and TCRdb kept only the in-frame ones, dropping some. The sample shows some 68,000 clones, about 85% of them seen only once. The receptor comes from a woman aged 45-65 years with COVID-19, enrolled during active disease. Specimen: peripheral blood. The chain recombines TRBV5-6 with TRBJ1-4; 9 positions match TRBD1. The CDR3 nucleotides are TGTGCCAGCAGCTTCAGGACAGGGGCGGGAGAAAAACTGTTTTTT. This sequence encodes CASSFRTGAGEKLFF.